Below are 10 T cell receptor beta chains sequenced from a single sample in a study. One entry per CDR3 protein, called by TCRdb with MiXCR from the RT-PCR reads. Here the sample spans about 680,000 distinct CDR3 sequences, 13% to 15% being singletons. The specimen sequenced was memory CD4+ T cells from blood. The receptor set was obtained from a female donor in good health, serving as a healthy control.

The chain combines TRBV12-3 or TRBV12-4 with TRBJ1-2; D is perhaps TRBD1 (5 bases). This CDR3 spans 14 amino acids. V lost 6 bases, J lost 6 bases, and 17 bases lay in between. DNA for the CDR3: TGTGCCAGCAGCCTCGAGTGGGCAGGGAATGGCTACACCTTC. Its translation: CASSLEWAGNGYTF.

This clonotype has just a few counts. Since a much larger clone is just one base distant, this may be a read error. The CDR3 region is CASSLSPIQETQYF. The CDR3 DNA sequence: TGTGCCAGCAGCTTATCCCCCATCCAAGAGACCCAGTACTTC. The V gene is TRBV11-2, the J gene TRBJ2-5; D gene unclear. The ends were cut back, 2 bases at V and 1 base at J, with 8 bases in the middle. There are 14 residues in the CDR3. In germline, CDR1 is SGHAT, CDR2 FQNNGV. Based on the CDR3 plus reference TRBV11-2 and TRBJ2-5, the full variable domain is EAGVAQSPRYKIIEKRQSVAFWCNPISGHATLYWYQQILGQGPKLLIQFQNNGVVDDSQLPKDRFSAERLKGVDSTLKIQPAKLEDSAVYLCASSLSPIQETQYFGPGTRLLVL.

This chain uses TRBV20-1 with TRBJ2-7; D may be TRBD1 or TRBD2 (5 bases each). Germline V gene data show CDR1 as DFQATT and CDR2 as SNEGSKA (reference sequence). This CDR3 region has 14 residues. V shed 1 base and J shed 5 bases, with 15 bases lying between them. CDR3 nucleotide sequence: TGCAGTGCTAGAGTGGGGCTAGCCTCTGACGAGCAGTACTTC. Its translation is CSARVGLASDEQYF.

The chain carries TRBV5-1 and TRBJ2-1; 11 nucleotides align to TRBD2. Trimming removed 5 bases from V and 0 bases from J; junction bases left unmatched: 10. Germline values: CDR1 SGHRS, CDR2 YFSETQ. CDR3 length equals 18 residues. The CDR3 DNA reads as TGCGCCAGCAGTGTAAGAGCTAGCGGGGGGCACTCCTACAATGAGCAGTTCTTC. This codes for CASSVRASGGHSYNEQFF.

The chain has TRBV5-6 and TRBJ1-6; TRBD1 matches 10 bases. The V segment lost 4 bases and the J segment 10 bases; nucleotides outside the gene matches: 11. Per germline, CDR1 SGHDT and CDR2 YYEEEE. The CDR3 sequence is 16 residues long. Here the CDR3 DNA reads TGTGCCAGCAGCCGAGACAGGGGGCCTATTTTCTCACCCCTCCACTTT. Protein product: CASSRDRGPIFSPLHF.

The V gene is TRBV2, the J gene TRBJ2-3; D is perhaps TRBD1 (5 bases). This CDR3 has 13 residues. In germline, CDR1 is SNHLY, CDR2 FYNNEI. V was clipped by 7 bases and J by 0 bases, with 8 bases between them. CDR3 in DNA: TGTGCCAGCACCAGGGTTAGCACAGATACGCAGTATTTT. Protein sequence: CASTRVSTDTQYF. The full variable domain, its missing parts supplied by reference TRBV2 and TRBJ2-3, is EPEVTQTPSHQVTQMGQEVILRCVPISNHLYFYWYRQILGQKVEFLVSFYNNEISEKSEIFDDQFSVERPDGSNFTLKIRSTKLEDSAMYFCASTRVSTDTQYFGPGTRLTVL.

This clonotype occurred many times. The V gene is TRBV20-1, the J gene TRBJ2-3; unclear D gene. Trimming removed 5 bases at V and 1 base at J, with 13 bases between. This CDR3 has 14 amino acids. Looked up from germline, CDR1 is DFQATT and CDR2 is SNEGSKA (reference sequence). The CDR3 DNA reads as TGCAGTGCTGAGTCGGCCCTCCGCACAGATACGCAGTATTTT. Translated: CSAESALRTDTQYF.

This chain uses TRBV19 with TRBJ1-2; 7 bases are a match to TRBD1. The junction had 13 bases not matched to a gene; V was cut back by 8 bases and J by 7 bases. This CDR3 is built from 14 residues. Germline CDR1 is LNHDA and CDR2 is SQIVND (reference sequence). CDR3 nucleotides: TGTGCCAGTGGCAGGACAGGTGTCGAAAGTGGCTACACCTTC. Its translation is CASGRTGVESGYTF.

In this sample, this clonotype turned up a few times. The rearrangement links TRBV28 to TRBJ2-2, with D possibly called TRBD1 or TRBD2 (5 bases each). Trimming shortened V by 7 bases and J by 6 bases, and 15 bases separated the two germline ends. CDR1 and CDR2 from the germline V gene are MDHEN and SYDVKM. This CDR3 comprises 14 residues. The CDR3 sequence is CASNAPRGAGELFF. The CDR3 region has the DNA TGTGCCAGCAACGCCCCAAGGGGAGCCGGGGAGCTGTTTTTT.

The chain carries TRBV20-1 and TRBJ2-7, with D unclear. The CDR3 has 11 amino acids. Germline CDR1 DFQATT, CDR2 SNEGSKA (reference sequence). Trimming took off 6 bases at V and 3 bases at J, with 9 bases between the two ends. CDR3 residues: CSAPRNYEQYF. In DNA form, the CDR3 reads TGCAGTGCACCCAGGAACTACGAGCAGTACTTC.